This T cell receptor (beta chain) comes out of a study of human T cells and chemical hapten exposure. Study-wide context: Weekly diphenylcyclopropenone doses were given to patients' scalps across the approximately 24-week study. Study-wide results and caveats: With regard to DPC sensitization, TCRs above 1 in 1000 frequency did not change. Expanded TCRs showed more large CDR3 clusters than pre-sensitization or healthy control sets.

This clonotype was seen many times. As yet, its antigen is unknown. Time point given: patch test 3, about 24 weeks after DPC sensitization. Regarding treatment: therapeutic diphenylcyclopropenone sensitization with weekly scalp DPC. At every patch-test visit, blood was drawn before the patch test was applied. The CDR3 spans 13 residues. Trimming shortened V by 6 bases and J by 7 bases, and 15 bases separated the two germline ends. TCRdb used MiXCR to reprocess the RACE reads, holding one entry per CDR3 protein. The sample includes fewer than 80,000 distinct CDR3 sequences, roughly 9.6% of them seen just once.

The genes are TRBV12-3 or TRBV12-4 and TRBJ1-2; D not resolved. The source material was whole blood, sampled in connection with sensitization to the hapten diphenylcyclopropenone (DPC). This receptor was taken from a woman aged 30 to 39 with alopecia areata. Some clones in this sample may be carry-over from other donors' samples. The CDR3 loop is CASSPGLFIGYTF. The CDR3 bases are TGTGCCAGCAGCCCCGGACTTTTCATTGGCTACACCTTC.